A single sample gave rise to the 15 T cell receptor beta chains below, sequenced in a study of blood T cell repertoires in COVID-19. Libraries were prepared by immunoSEQ multiplex PCR; TCRdb keeps only in-frame clonotypes and omits some of them. The sample consists of around 100,000 clones, around four fifths of them appearing once. The material sequenced was peripheral blood. These receptors all stem from a woman between 70 and 85 years old with acute or convalescent COVID-19.

This clone was detected a few times. V usage is TRBV12-3 or TRBV12-4 and J usage is TRBJ1-1; D uncertain. There are 13 residues in the CDR3. Trimming took 4 bases from V and 4 from J, leaving 10 bases between them. CDR3 nucleotides: TGTGCCAGCAGTTCCCGAGGCGGCACTGAAGCTTTCTTT. It codes for CASSSRGGTEAFF.

J is TRBJ1-1 and V is TRBV7-9, with 7 bases lining up with TRBD1. There are 16 residues in the CDR3. Germline CDR1 and CDR2: SEHNR and FQNEAQ (reference sequence). Trimming removed 8 bases from V and 2 bases from J; junction bases left unmatched: 14. The CDR3 DNA sequence: TGTGCCAGCCTCGAGGGGGCCCTGGGCAAAAACACTGAAGCTTTCTTT. Protein: CASLEGALGKNTEAFF.

V is TRBV7-3 and J is TRBJ1-3; 8 bases are shared with TRBD1. Germline assignment: CDR1 SGHTA and CDR2 FQGTGA. Trimming cost V 5 bases and J 3 bases; bases outside gene matches: 3. The CDR3 covers 14 residues. The CDR3 here is CASSPGQGGNTIYF. The CDR3 DNA is TGTGCCAGCAGCCCAGGACAGGGTGGAAACACCATATATTTT.

Here the CDR3 DNA reads TGTGCCAGCAGTTTATCGGGCAGGGTACAGCCCCAGCATTTT. This codes for CASSLSGRVQPQHF. The chain carries TRBV28 and TRBJ1-5; maybe TRBD1 (5 bases). Trimming pared 1 base from V and 7 bases from J, leaving 11 bases between. This CDR3 has 14 amino acids. Germline CDR1 is MDHEN and CDR2 is SYDVKM.

The rearrangement joins TRBV19 to TRBJ1-1, with D tentatively TRBD1 (6 bases). The V gene lost 5 bases and the J gene lost 9 bases, with 13 bases spanning the gap. Germline CDR1 reads LNHDA; CDR2 reads SQIVND (reference sequence). This CDR3 has 12 amino acids. The CDR3 sequence: CASSEKTGKAFF. CDR3 DNA: TGTGCCAGTAGTGAAAAAACAGGGAAAGCTTTCTTT.

The V call is TRBV7-8, the J call TRBJ2-5; D unclear. V was pared by 5 bases and J by 0 bases, with 13 bases between. Germline V CDR1 and CDR2: SGHVS, FQNEAQ. The CDR3 extends over 15 amino acids. The CDR3 is CASSPLGPDQETQYF. DNA for the CDR3: TGTGCCAGCAGCCCCCTGGGCCCGGACCAAGAGACCCAGTACTTC.

This clone has a single count. The genes are TRBV5-5 and TRBJ2-2, with 8 bases matching TRBD2. The CDR3 is made up of 18 amino acids. Germline CDR1 is SGHKS and CDR2 is YYEKEE (reference sequence). V lost 0 bases and J lost 5; bases outside the gene matches: 12. The CDR3, as DNA: TGTGCCAGCAGCTTGGCCATCGGGGGGGCCTCGGGAACCGGGGAGCTGTTTTTT. Translated, it gives CASSLAIGGASGTGELFF.

The chain carries TRBV18 and TRBJ2-1; 8 bases fit TRBD2. The CDR3 is made up of 15 amino acids. V dropped 3 bases and J dropped 4; count of bases not matched to a gene: 5. Germline values: CDR1 KGHSH, CDR2 LQKENI. CDR3 amino acids: CASSPLAGSYNEQFF. CDR3 sequence (DNA): TGTGCCAGCTCACCGTTAGCGGGGTCGTACAATGAGCAGTTCTTC. The variable domain in full, with the rest retrieved from reference TRBV18 and TRBJ2-1, is NAGVMQNPRHLVRRRGQEARLRCSPMKGHSHVYWYRQLPEEGLKFMVYLQKENIIDESGMPKERFSAEFPKEGPSILRIQQVVRGDSAAYFCASSPLAGSYNEQFFGPGTRLTVL.

V usage is TRBV5-1 and J usage is TRBJ1-4; 9 bases map to TRBD1. The J segment lost 8 bases and the V segment lost 3 bases, leaving 8 bases of the junction unmatched. The length of the CDR3 is 15 residues. From germline, CDR1 is SGHRS and CDR2 YFSETQ. The CDR3 sequence: CASSWGQGLGEKLFF. For the CDR3, the DNA is TGCGCCAGCAGCTGGGGACAGGGCCTAGGGGAAAAACTGTTTTTT. The whole variable domain, remainder taken from reference TRBV5-1 and TRBJ1-4, is KAGVTQTPRYLIKTRGQQVTLSCSPISGHRSVSWYQQTPGQGLQFLFEYFSETQRNKGNFPGRFSGRQFSNSRSEMNVSTLELGDSALYLCASSWGQGLGEKLFFGSGTQLSVL.

The J gene is TRBJ1-3, the V gene TRBV19; tentative D call: TRBD1 (5 bases). Trimming shortened V by 7 bases and J by 8 bases, and 12 bases separated the two germline ends. The CDR3 has 12 residues. Per germline, CDR1 LNHDA and CDR2 SQIVND (reference sequence). CDR3 nucleotides: TGTGCCAGTAACCGCGGAGGGGACACCATATATTTT. As protein: CASNRGGDTIYF.

The chain uses TRBV28 and TRBJ2-7; 11 bases map to TRBD2. The CDR3 is made up of 14 amino acids. Germline CDR1 and CDR2: MDHEN and SYDVKM. The V segment lost 2 bases and the J segment 4 bases; nucleotides outside the gene matches: 1. The CDR3 bases are TGTGCCAGCAGTTTACGACTAGCGGGATACGAGCAGTACGTC. Translation: CASSLRLAGYEQYV.

The J gene is TRBJ2-3, the V gene TRBV6-2 or TRBV6-3; 10 nucleotides match TRBD2. CDR3 size: 16 residues. The germline CDR1 and CDR2 sequences are MNHEY and SVGEGT. The J segment lost 4 bases and the V segment lost 5 bases, leaving 9 bases of the junction unmatched. CDR3 loop: CASSTRKRGGPDTQYF. The DNA for the CDR3 is TGTGCCAGCAGTACCCGGAAGCGGGGGGGCCCAGATACGCAGTATTTT.

CDR3 in DNA: TGTGCCAGCAGCTTTGTTTCGGAGACCCAGTACTTC. This encodes CASSFVSETQYF. The V call is TRBV7-2, the J call TRBJ2-5; D is ambiguous. CDR1 and CDR2 from the germline V gene are SGHTA and FQGNSA. Trimming left V 3 bases short and J 5 bases short, with 7 bases between. The length of the CDR3 is 12 residues.

V gene TRBV3-1 (or the pseudogene TRBV3-2) combines with J gene TRBJ1-5; no clear D. V lost 8 bases and J 3 bases, leaving 8 bases between the germline ends. This CDR3 has 12 amino acids. In germline, CDR1 is LGHDT, CDR2 YNNKEL (reference sequence). CDR3 loop: CASGQANQPQHF. The CDR3 DNA follows: TGTGCCAGCGGTCAGGCCAATCAGCCCCAGCATTTT.

The rearrangement uses TRBV7-3 and TRBJ2-1; no clear D. This CDR3 region has 16 residues. Germline V gene sequence: CDR1 SGHTA, CDR2 FQGTGA. V lost 1 base to trimming and J lost 1 base, with 11 bases between them. CDR3 loop: CASSLSQDLSYNEQFF. In DNA form, the CDR3 reads TGTGCCAGCAGCTTAAGCCAAGACTTATCCTACAATGAGCAGTTCTTC.